The sample holds a few counts of the clone carrying this T cell receptor beta chain. The antigen is unknown. The germline V gene has CDR1 SGHVS and CDR2 FNYEAQ. Trimming shortened V by 2 bases and J by 1 base, and 12 bases separated the two germline ends. The CDR3 has 15 amino acids. The data are from a study of blood T cells in healthy people across ages. Regarding the study as a whole: There was no known CMV status for donors, so expanded clonotype changes were possibly confounded.

Combining a sample-barcoded 5' primer with a J-beta primer mix, a second PCR ran for about 6 to 11 cycles. All samples gave at least 2.5 million CDR3-containing paired-end reads. Each CDR3 protein gets one entry after TCRdb re-called the 5' RACE reads with MiXCR. This sample has about 1.1 million distinct CDR3 sequences, with around two fifths found just once. The source material was blood. The TCR comes from a man between 18 and 29 years old in good health. The V gene is TRBV7-6, the J gene TRBJ2-7, with D possibly TRBD2 on 6 matching bases. The CDR3 DNA reads TGTGCCAGCAGCTTACAGCTAGCGCGATCCTACGAGCAGTACTTC. Its protein is CASSLQLARSYEQYF. Variable domain in full (rest from reference TRBV7-6 and TRBJ2-7): GAGVSQSPRYKVTKRGQDVALRCDPISGHVSLYWYRQALGQGPEFLTYFNYEAQQDKSGLPNDRFSAERPEGSISTLTIQRTEQRDSAMYRCASSLQLARSYEQYFGPGTRLTVT.